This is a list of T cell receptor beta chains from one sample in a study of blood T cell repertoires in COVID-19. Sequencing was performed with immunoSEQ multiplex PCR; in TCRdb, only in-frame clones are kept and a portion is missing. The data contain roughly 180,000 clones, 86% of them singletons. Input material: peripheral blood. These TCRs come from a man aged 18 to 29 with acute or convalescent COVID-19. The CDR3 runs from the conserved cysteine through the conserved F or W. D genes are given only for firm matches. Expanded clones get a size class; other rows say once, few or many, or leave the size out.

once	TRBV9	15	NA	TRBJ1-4	TGTGCCAGCAGCGTAGGGGGGGATGGCTGGGAAAAACTGTTTTTT	CASSVGGDGWEKLFF
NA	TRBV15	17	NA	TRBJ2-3	TGTGCCACCAGCAGGCCCCTCCGACTAGTTACTACAGATACGCAGTATTTT	CATSRPLRLVTTDTQYF
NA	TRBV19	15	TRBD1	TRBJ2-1	TGTGCCAGTCGGGACAGGGGCTTTCAAAGGAATGAGCAGTTCTTC	CASRDRGFQRNEQFF
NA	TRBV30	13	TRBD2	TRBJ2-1	TGTGCCTGGGGAGGACTAGCGGGTAACGAGCAGTTCTTC	CAWGGLAGNEQFF
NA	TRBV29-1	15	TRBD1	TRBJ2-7	TGCAGCGAGGACAGGGGGAGAGACTACTACTACGAGCAGTACTTC	CSEDRGRDYYYEQYF
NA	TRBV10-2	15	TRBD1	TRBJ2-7	TGCGCCAGCAGGGACACCGGGACAGCTTCCTACGAGCAGTACTTC	CASRDTGTASYEQYF
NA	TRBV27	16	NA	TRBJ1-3	TGTGCCAGCAGTCCCGGGATCCCAGGCTCTGGAAACACCATATATTTT	CASSPGIPGSGNTIYF
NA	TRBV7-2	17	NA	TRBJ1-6	TGTGCCAGCAGCTTAAGGGGGGGCGTTGGTAGTAACTCACCCCTCCACTTT	CASSLRGGVGSNSPLHF
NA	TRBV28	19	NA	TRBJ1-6	TGTGCCAGCAGTTTATGGAAAGGGAGGGGCGGCTCCTATAATTCACCCCTCCACTTT	CASSLWKGRGGSYNSPLHF
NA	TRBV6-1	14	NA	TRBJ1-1	TGTGCCAGCAGTTATGGGGACGGCGGGGCTGAAGCTTTCTTT	CASSYGDGGAEAFF
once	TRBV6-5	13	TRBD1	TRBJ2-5	TGTGCCAGCAGCCGGGACAGAAAAGAGACCCAGTACTTC	CASSRDRKETQYF
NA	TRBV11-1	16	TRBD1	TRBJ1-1	TGTGCCAGCAGCTTCCCCACAGGGGGCGTAGGCACTGAAGCTTTCTTT	CASSFPTGGVGTEAFF
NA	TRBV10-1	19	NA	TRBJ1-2	TGCGCCAGCAGTGAATGGGGAGAAAGAAGAAAGAAAAAGTTGCGAGGCTACACCTTC	CASSEWGERRKKKLRGYTF
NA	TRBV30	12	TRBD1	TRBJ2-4	TGTGCCTGGGAACAGGGGGCGGACATTCAGTACTTC	CAWEQGADIQYF
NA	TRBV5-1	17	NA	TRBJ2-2	TGCGCCAGCAGCGCTGCCGACAGGTCGTGGGGGACCGGGGAGCTGTTTTTT	CASSAADRSWGTGELFF
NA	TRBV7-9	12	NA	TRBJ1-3	TGTGCCAGCAGCCTGGGCGGAAACACCATATATTTT	CASSLGGNTIYF
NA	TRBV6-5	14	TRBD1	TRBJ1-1	TGTGCCAGCAGCAAGACAGGGAGTAACACTGAAGCTTTCTTT	CASSKTGSNTEAFF
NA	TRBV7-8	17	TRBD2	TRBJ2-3	TGTGCCAGCAGCTCCAGTCGGGGGGGGGTCTACACAGATACGCAGTATTTT	CASSSSRGGVYTDTQYF
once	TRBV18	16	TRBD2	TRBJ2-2	TGTGCCAGCTCATGGACTAGCGGGGGCAACACCGGGGAGCTGTTTTTT	CASSWTSGGNTGELFF
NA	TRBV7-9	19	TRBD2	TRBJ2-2	TGTGCCAGCAGCTTATGGGGGCTAGCGGGGCCCACCGGGACCGGGGAGCTGTTTTTT	CASSLWGLAGPTGTGELFF
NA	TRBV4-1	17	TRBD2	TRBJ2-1	TGCGCCAGCAGCCAGGTCCCCGGTGGCGGGGGGTTCTATGAGCAGTTCTTC	CASSQVPGGGGFYEQFF
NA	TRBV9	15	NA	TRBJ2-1	TGTGCCAGCAGCCCCGGGGACATATCATACAATGAGCAGTTCTTC	CASSPGDISYNEQFF
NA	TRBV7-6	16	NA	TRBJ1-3	TGTGCCAGCAGCTTAGGGCCCCAGGGGACAGGAAACACCATATATTTT	CASSLGPQGTGNTIYF
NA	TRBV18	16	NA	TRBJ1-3	TGTGCCAGCTCACCAGGCGGAGGGTACTCTGGAAACACCATATATTTT	CASSPGGGYSGNTIYF
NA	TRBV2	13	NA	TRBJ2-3	TGTGCCAGCAGTGTGGCTAGCACAGATACGCAGTATTTT	CASSVASTDTQYF
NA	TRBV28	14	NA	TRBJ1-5	TGTGCCAGCAGTTTTATCAGGGAACACCAGCCCCAGCATTTT	CASSFIREHQPQHF
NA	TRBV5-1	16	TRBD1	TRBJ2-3	TGCGCCAGCAGCTTGACGACAGGGGACCGCACAGATACGCAGTATTTT	CASSLTTGDRTDTQYF
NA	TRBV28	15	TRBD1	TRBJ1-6	TGTGCCAGCAGGCCGGGACAGGGGTCTTTAGCGGCCCTCCACTTT	CASRPGQGSLAALHF
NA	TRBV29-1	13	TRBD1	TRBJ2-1	TGCAGCGTTGCATCGGGACAGGGTGCTGAGCAGTTCTTC	CSVASGQGAEQFF
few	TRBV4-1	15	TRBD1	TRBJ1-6	TGCGCCAGCAGCCAGGGACAGGGGGTGTCTTCACCCCTCCACTTT	CASSQGQGVSSPLHF
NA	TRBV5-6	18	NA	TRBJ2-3	TGTGCCAGCAGCCAAATAACAGGGTCGGAGTTTGGCACAGATACGCAGTATTTT	CASSQITGSEFGTDTQYF
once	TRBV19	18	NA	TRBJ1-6	TGTGCCAGTAGTATAGGGCCAGCCTACAGCTCCTATAATTCACCCCTCCACTTT	CASSIGPAYSSYNSPLHF
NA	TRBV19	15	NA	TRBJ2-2	TGTGCCAGTAGTAGGGGCGGAGGGCGCACCGGGGAGCTGTTTTTT	CASSRGGGRTGELFF
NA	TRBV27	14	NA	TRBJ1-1	TGTGCCAGCAGTTTGGGGGGGACGAACACTGAAGCTTTCTTT	CASSLGGTNTEAFF
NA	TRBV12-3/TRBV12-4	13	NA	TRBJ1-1	TGTGCCAGCAGTTGGGAGAGGAACACTGAAGCTTTCTTT	CASSWERNTEAFF
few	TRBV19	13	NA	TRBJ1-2	TGTGCCAGTAACAAAGACGGGAACTATGGCTACACCTTC	CASNKDGNYGYTF
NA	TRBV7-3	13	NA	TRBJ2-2	TGTGCCAGCAGCTTCCGCGGGGCCGGGGAGCTGTTTTTT	CASSFRGAGELFF
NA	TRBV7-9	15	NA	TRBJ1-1	TGTGCCAGCAGCTTAGATTTAGGACAGAACACTGAAGCTTTCTTT	CASSLDLGQNTEAFF
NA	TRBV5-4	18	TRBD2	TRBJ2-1	TGTGCCAGCAGCTCAGGACTAGCGGGGGGCCTCTCCTACAATGAGCAGTTCTTC	CASSSGLAGGLSYNEQFF
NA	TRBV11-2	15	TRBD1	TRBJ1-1	TGTGCCAGCCGGGGACAGCCTTGGGGGGCGACTGAAGCTTTCTTT	CASRGQPWGATEAFF
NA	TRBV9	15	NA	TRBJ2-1	TGTGCCAGCAGCGTAGGGTACGCTACCTACAATGAGCAGTTCTTC	CASSVGYATYNEQFF
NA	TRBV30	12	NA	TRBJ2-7	TGTGCCTGGAGTCCGAGAACCTACGAGCAGTACTTC	CAWSPRTYEQYF
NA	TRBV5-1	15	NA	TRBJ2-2	TGCGCCAGCAGGCCCCAGCGAAGGAACACCGGGGAGCTGTTTTTT	CASRPQRRNTGELFF
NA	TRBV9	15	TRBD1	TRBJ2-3	TGTGCCAGCAGTGCCGGGACAGGGAAGACAGATACGCAGTATTTT	CASSAGTGKTDTQYF
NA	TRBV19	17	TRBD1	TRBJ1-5	TGTGCCAGTAGTATAGGTGTAGGGGGCGAGGGCAATCAGCCCCAGCATTTT	CASSIGVGGEGNQPQHF
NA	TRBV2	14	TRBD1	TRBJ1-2	TGTGCCAGCACCATGGACAGGGATGACTATGGCTACACCTTC	CASTMDRDDYGYTF
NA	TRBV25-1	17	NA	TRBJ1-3	TGTGCCAGCAGTGAACCCCCCGGGGGGGGCTCTGGAAACACCATATATTTT	CASSEPPGGGSGNTIYF
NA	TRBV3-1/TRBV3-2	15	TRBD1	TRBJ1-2	TGTGCCAGCAGCCAAATGGGACAGGGGGCGGATGGCTACACCTTC	CASSQMGQGADGYTF
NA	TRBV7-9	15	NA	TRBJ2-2	TGTGCCAGCAGCCACAAGGACTCGAACACCGGGGAGCTGTTTTTT	CASSHKDSNTGELFF